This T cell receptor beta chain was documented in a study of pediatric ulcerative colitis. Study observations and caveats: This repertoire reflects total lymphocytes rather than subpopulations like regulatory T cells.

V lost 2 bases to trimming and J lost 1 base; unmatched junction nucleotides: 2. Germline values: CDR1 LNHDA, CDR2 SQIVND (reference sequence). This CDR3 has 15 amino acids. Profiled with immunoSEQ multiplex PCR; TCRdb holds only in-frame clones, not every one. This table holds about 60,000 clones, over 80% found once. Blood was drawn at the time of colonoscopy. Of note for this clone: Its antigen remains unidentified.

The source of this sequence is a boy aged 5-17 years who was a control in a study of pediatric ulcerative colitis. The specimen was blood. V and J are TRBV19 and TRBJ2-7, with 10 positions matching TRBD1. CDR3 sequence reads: CASSIQGQGSYEQYF. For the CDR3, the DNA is TGTGCCAGTAGTATACAGGGACAGGGGTCCTACGAGCAGTACTTC.